Listed here are 10 T cell receptor beta chains from one sample, sequenced in a study of cytomegalovirus exposure and HLA in healthy donors. The primer mix had 60 Vbeta and 13 Jbeta primers. Method: immunoSEQ multiplex PCR; TCRdb's copy keeps in-frame clones and lacks some. The table shows about 110,000 clones, with under 80% occurring only once. Input material: PBMCs. The receptors originated from a woman aged 45-65 years in good health and CMV-seropositive.

The chain uses TRBV7-6 and TRBJ2-7; D remains ambiguous. The CDR3 length is 13 residues. Germline CDR1 and CDR2: SGHVS and FNYEAQ. V dropped 0 bases and J dropped 3 bases, with 6 bases sitting between them. The CDR3 DNA is TGTGCCAGCAGCTTAGCGGCAGGCTACGAGCAGTACTTC. Protein product: CASSLAAGYEQYF.

This clone was recorded at least ten times. This chain uses TRBV30 with TRBJ1-5; D unresolved. The germline V and J ends were trimmed by 5 bases and 4 bases, with 12 bases remaining between them. CDR1 and CDR2 (germline): GTSNPN, SVGIG (reference sequence). The CDR3 has 13 amino acids. In DNA form, the CDR3 reads TGTGCCTGGGGCACCGGGGTAAATCAGCCCCAGCATTTT. Translated: CAWGTGVNQPQHF.

The chain recombines TRBV2 with TRBJ1-5, with TRBD1 matching 7 bases. CDR1 is SNHLY and CDR2 is FYNNEI in the germline V gene. The CDR3 has 15 residues. V was pared by 7 bases and J by 1 base, with 7 bases of the junction left unmatched. For the CDR3, the DNA is TGTGCCAGCAAGGGGACAGAGCCCAGCAATCAGCCCCAGCATTTT. Encoded protein: CASKGTEPSNQPQHF. Full variable domain (missing parts from reference TRBV2 and TRBJ1-5): EPEVTQTPSHQVTQMGQEVILRCVPISNHLYFYWYRQILGQKVEFLVSFYNNEISEKSEIFDDQFSVERPDGSNFTLKIRSTKLEDSAMYFCASKGTEPSNQPQHFGDGTRLSIL.

The chain links TRBV5-1 to TRBJ1-1; 8 bases are shared with TRBD1. The CDR3 has 14 amino acids. The V segment lost 6 bases and the J segment 6 bases; nucleotides outside the gene matches: 10. CDR1 is SGHRS, CDR2 YFSETQ, per germline. CDR3 loop: CASTTGQGAPEAFF. The CDR3 coding sequence is TGCGCCAGCACTACCGGACAGGGCGCCCCTGAAGCTTTCTTT. The whole variable domain, filled in from reference TRBV5-1 and TRBJ1-1, reads KAGVTQTPRYLIKTRGQQVTLSCSPISGHRSVSWYQQTPGQGLQFLFEYFSETQRNKGNFPGRFSGRQFSNSRSEMNVSTLELGDSALYLCASTTGQGAPEAFFGQGTRLTVV.

The V and J genes are TRBV19 and TRBJ2-1; weak D call: TRBD2 (5 bases). The CDR3 length is 12 residues. Germline assignment: CDR1 LNHDA and CDR2 SQIVND (reference sequence). The germline V and J ends were trimmed by 5 bases and 9 bases, with 11 bases remaining between them. The CDR3 DNA reads as TGTGCCAGTAGTCGGACTCACGGTGAGCAGTTCTTC. It is translated as CASSRTHGEQFF. The whole variable domain, filled in from reference TRBV19 and TRBJ2-1, reads DGGITQSPKYLFRKEGQNVTLSCEQNLNHDAMYWYRQDPGQGLRLIYYSQIVNDFQKGDIAEGYSVSREKKESFPLTVTSAQKNPTAFYLCASSRTHGEQFFGPGTRLTVL.

This clone was seen more than once but under ten times. CDR3 protein: CASSHYFNSPLHF. In DNA form, the CDR3 reads TGTGCCAGCAGTCACTACTTTAATTCACCCCTCCACTTT. The V gene is TRBV6-5, the J gene TRBJ1-6; unclear D gene. Germline lookup yields CDR1 MNHEY and CDR2 SVGAGI. Trimming removed 5 bases from V and 6 bases from J, with 8 bases in between. This CDR3 has 13 amino acids.

The rearrangement uses TRBV27 and TRBJ1-6; the match to TRBD1 covers 8 bases. With V trimmed by 2 bases and J by 7 bases, 10 bases remained unmatched. The CDR3 has 17 amino acids. Per the germline V gene, CDR1 is MNHEY and CDR2 is SMNVEV (reference sequence). As DNA, the CDR3 is TGTGCCAGCAGTTTAACCCGACAGGGGCCGGGGAATTCACCCCTCCACTTT. Its protein is CASSLTRQGPGNSPLHF.

Remarks on this clone: This specimen includes other DNA sequences encoding the same CDR3. V gene TRBV4-2 combines with J gene TRBJ2-4; tentative D call: TRBD1 (6 bases). CDR3 length: 17 amino acids. V lost 3 bases, J lost 1 base, and 16 bases lay in between. From germline, CDR1 is LGHNA and CDR2 YNFKEQ. This CDR3 is CASSQLTGVVAKNIQYF. In DNA, the CDR3 is TGTGCCAGCAGCCAGTTGACAGGAGTAGTTGCCAAAAACATTCAGTACTTC.

The chain links TRBV28 to TRBJ1-1, with 7 bases aligning to TRBD1. The V segment lost 5 bases and the J segment 6 bases; nucleotides outside the gene matches: 6. The CDR3 totals 13 residues. Germline CDR1 reads MDHEN; CDR2 reads SYDVKM. CDR3 sequence reads: CASSKGALPEAFF. In nucleotides, the CDR3 is TGTGCCAGCAGTAAGGGGGCTTTGCCTGAAGCTTTCTTT.

The chain uses TRBV15 and TRBJ2-7, with 11 bases identical to TRBD2. CDR3 size: 15 residues. Germline V gene data show CDR1 as LNHNV and CDR2 as YYDKDF (reference sequence). The ends lost 5 bases at V and 7 bases at J; junction bases unmatched: 10. CDR3 loop: CATSGQLAGAQEQYF. In DNA form, the CDR3 reads TGTGCCACCAGCGGACAACTAGCGGGGGCTCAGGAGCAGTACTTC.